This T cell receptor (beta chain) stems from a study of identical twins. V was clipped by 5 bases and J by 5 bases, with 9 bases between them. This CDR3 is built from 13 residues. Each CDR3 protein gets one entry after TCRdb re-called the 5' RACE reads with MiXCR. This table has some 760,000 distinct CDR3 sequences, 18% appearing once. In this sample, this clonotype turned up a few times. The sample was also linked to a second study, of T cells expressing NK-cell markers.

Sequenced material: PBMCs. The sequence was obtained from a woman between 18 and 29 years old in good health. The gene calls are TRBV12-3 or TRBV12-4 and TRBJ2-2; D gene unclear. The CDR3 DNA reads TGTGCCAGCAGTCCCAACCCTACCGGGGAGCTGTTTTTT. Amino acids: CASSPNPTGELFF.